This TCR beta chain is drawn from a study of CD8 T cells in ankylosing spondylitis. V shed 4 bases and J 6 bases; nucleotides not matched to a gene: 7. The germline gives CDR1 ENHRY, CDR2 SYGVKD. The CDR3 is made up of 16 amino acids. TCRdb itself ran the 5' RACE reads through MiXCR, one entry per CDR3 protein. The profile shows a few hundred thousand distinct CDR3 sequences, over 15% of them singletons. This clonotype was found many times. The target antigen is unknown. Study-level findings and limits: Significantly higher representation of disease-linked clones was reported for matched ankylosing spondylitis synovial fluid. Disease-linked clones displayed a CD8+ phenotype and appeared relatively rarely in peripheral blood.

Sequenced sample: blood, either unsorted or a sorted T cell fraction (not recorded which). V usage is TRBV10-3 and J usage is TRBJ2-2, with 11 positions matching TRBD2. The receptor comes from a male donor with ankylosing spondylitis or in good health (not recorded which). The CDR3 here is CAISALAGGNAGELFF. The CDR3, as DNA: TGTGCCATCAGTGCTCTAGCGGGAGGCAACGCCGGGGAGCTGTTTTTT.